This T cell receptor beta chain was recovered during a study of cytomegalovirus exposure and HLA in healthy donors. Study at large: Of 300 to 500 genotyped donors, roughly 80% clustered with self-reported Caucasian donors.

The CDR3 runs to 14 residues. CDR1 and CDR2 (germline): SGHRS, YFSETQ. The V and J ends lost 4 bases and 4 bases respectively, with 14 bases between them. Primers for the PCR totalled 60 Vbeta and 13 Jbeta. Profiled with immunoSEQ multiplex PCR; TCRdb holds only in-frame clones, not every one. Altogether about 130,000 clones are present, about 8.5% being singletons, with the ten largest covering around 5.5%. The TCR comes from a man aged 35-49 years in good health and CMV-seronegative. The sample consisted of PBMCs. This rearrangement joins TRBV5-1 to TRBJ1-2; D possibly corresponds to TRBD1 (6 bases). The CDR3 here is CASSPGQLSYGYTF. CDR3 DNA: TGCGCCAGCAGCCCTGGACAGCTCTCCTATGGCTACACCTTC.